One sample yielded the 30 T cell receptor beta chains listed below, sequenced in a study of blood T cell repertoires in COVID-19. The table came from immunoSEQ multiplex PCR; TCRdb's copy has only in-frame clones and leaves some out. Counted here are approximately 140,000 clones, more than 80% occurring once; the ten biggest clones make up 2.2%. The sequencing input was peripheral blood. These receptors came from a man between 65 and 85 years old with acute or convalescent COVID-19.

CDR3 residues: CASKNLAGGTYNEQFF. The CDR3 DNA is TGTGCCAGTAAAAACCTAGCGGGGGGGACCTACAATGAGCAGTTCTTC. V gene TRBV19 combines with J gene TRBJ2-1; TRBD2 matches at 12 bases. V lost 7 bases, J lost 2 bases, and 6 bases stayed unmatched. The CDR3 consists of 16 residues. Germline loops: CDR1 LNHDA, CDR2 SQIVND (reference sequence).

J is TRBJ2-2 and V is TRBV19; 8 bases agree with TRBD1. Germline V gene data show CDR1 as LNHDA and CDR2 as SQIVND (reference sequence). J lost 4 bases, V lost 6 bases, and 4 bases had no gene match. This CDR3 is built from 14 residues. DNA of the CDR3: TGTGCCAGTAGCCCGGACAGGGCCACCGGGGAGCTGTTTTTT. Amino acid sequence: CASSPDRATGELFF.

This sequence joins TRBV5-1 and TRBJ2-5; D perhaps matches TRBD1 (6 bases). The germline V gene encodes CDR1 SGHRS and CDR2 YFSETQ. CDR3 length: 14 residues. V was pared by 4 bases and J by 0 bases, with 10 bases between. Here the CDR3 reads CASSPGQNQETQYF. As DNA, the CDR3 is TGCGCCAGCAGCCCCGGACAGAACCAAGAGACCCAGTACTTC. The full variable domain, in which reference TRBV5-1 and TRBJ2-5 provide the parts outside the CDR3, is KAGVTQTPRYLIKTRGQQVTLSCSPISGHRSVSWYQQTPGQGLQFLFEYFSETQRNKGNFPGRFSGRQFSNSRSEMNVSTLELGDSALYLCASSPGQNQETQYFGPGTRLLVL.

The chain couples TRBV5-1 to TRBJ2-3; 7 bases line up with TRBD1. Germline trimming cut 6 bases from V and 2 bases from J; bases unmatched to any gene: 9. This CDR3 comprises 15 residues. Per the germline V gene, CDR1 is SGHRS and CDR2 is YFSETQ. The CDR3 DNA reads TGCGCCAGCACCAAAGACAGGGCAGCCACAGATACGCAGTATTTT. This encodes CASTKDRAATDTQYF. Drawing the rest from reference TRBV5-1 and TRBJ2-3, the complete variable domain is KAGVTQTPRYLIKTRGQQVTLSCSPISGHRSVSWYQQTPGQGLQFLFEYFSETQRNKGNFPGRFSGRQFSNSRSEMNVSTLELGDSALYLCASTKDRAATDTQYFGPGTRLTVL.

V gene TRBV10-3 combines with J gene TRBJ2-1, with 8 nucleotides matching TRBD2. CDR1 is ENHRY and CDR2 is SYGVKD in the germline V gene. The CDR3 length is 15 residues. J was trimmed by 3 bases and V by 0 bases; bases with no gene match: 1. The CDR3 loop is CAISESTSGYNEQFF. CDR3 DNA: TGTGCCATCAGTGAGTCCACTAGCGGCTACAATGAGCAGTTCTTC.

This sequence joins TRBV6-5 and TRBJ2-1; TRBD1 is a possible D gene (5 bases). The CDR3 length is 11 residues. Germline V lookup: CDR1 MNHEY, CDR2 SVGAGI. V was trimmed by 10 bases and J by 10 bases, leaving 14 bases between them. The CDR3: CATKGYLEQFF. The CDR3 DNA sequence: TGTGCCACCAAGGGGTACCTAGAGCAGTTCTTC.

The gene calls are TRBV21-1 and TRBJ2-2; the D call in the table, TRBD2, was not verified against the DNA. TRBV21-1 is a listed pseudogene. The CDR3 runs to 13 residues. The CDR3 spells CARGGGAVGELFF. DNA of the CDR3: TGTGCCAGGGGCGGAGGGGCGGTCGGGGAGCTGTTTTTT.

This sequence joins TRBV6-2 or TRBV6-3 and TRBJ2-7; D gene uncertain. This CDR3 is built from 17 residues. Germline loops: CDR1 MNHEY, CDR2 SVGEGT. Trimming took 0 bases from V and 1 from J, leaving 16 bases between them. The CDR3 nucleotides read TGTGCCAGCAGTTACTCGGTGAGGTCGTTAAGTTCCTACGAGCAGTACTTC. This encodes CASSYSVRSLSSYEQYF.

The chain is built from TRBV3-1 (or the pseudogene TRBV3-2) and TRBJ1-3; 7 bases fit TRBD1. The CDR3 covers 15 residues. Germline V gives CDR1 LGHDT, CDR2 YNNKEL (reference sequence). The V and J ends lost 5 bases and 0 bases, in that order; junction bases with no gene match: 4. The CDR3 here is CASSRGQHSGNTIYF. The CDR3, as DNA: TGTGCCAGCAGCAGGGGACAGCACTCTGGAAACACCATATATTTT.

This chain links TRBV12-5 with TRBJ1-1, with no clear D. In germline, CDR1 is LGHNT, CDR2 FRNRAP. Deletions cut 1 base from V and 2 bases from J, with 5 bases between. The CDR3 totals 13 residues. This CDR3 is CASGLGGNTEAFF. The DNA of the CDR3 is TGTGCTAGTGGTTTGGGTGGCAACACTGAAGCTTTCTTT.

The rearrangement uses TRBV5-1 and TRBJ1-2; D unclear. Germline-derived CDR1 and CDR2 are SGHRS and YFSETQ. The germline V and J ends were trimmed by 2 bases and 2 bases, with 7 bases remaining between them. The CDR3 totals 13 residues. CDR3 nucleotide sequence: TGCGCCAGCAGCTTTATAGAAAACTATGGCTACACCTTC. As protein: CASSFIENYGYTF.

The chain combines TRBV11-3 with TRBJ2-1, with D possibly matching TRBD1 (6 bases). V was shortened by 4 bases and J by 4 bases, with 14 bases between the two germline ends. The germline V gene encodes CDR1 SGHNT and CDR2 YENEEA. The CDR3 is made up of 15 amino acids. CDR3 in DNA: TGTGCCAGCAGCTCCGATGGGACATCGTACAATGAGCAGTTCTTC. As protein: CASSSDGTSYNEQFF.

This chain connects TRBV7-3 to TRBJ2-1, with 12 bases lining up with TRBD2. Germline CDR1 reads SGHTA; CDR2 reads FQGTGA. V lost 5 bases, J lost 10 bases, and 9 bases stayed unmatched. CDR3 length equals 15 residues. This CDR3 is CASSRASGRAQEQFF. The DNA of the CDR3 is TGTGCCAGCAGCCGCGCTAGCGGGAGGGCCCAGGAGCAGTTCTTC.

The V gene is TRBV30, the J gene TRBJ2-7; 7 nucleotides agree with TRBD2. The CDR3 consists of 17 residues. J gave up 3 bases and V 0 bases, and 14 bases lay outside the gene matches. Germline-derived CDR1 and CDR2 are GTSNPN and SVGIG (reference sequence). The chain's CDR3 is CAWSVRGDLARYYEQYF. The CDR3, as DNA: TGTGCCTGGAGTGTACGGGGGGACCTAGCGCGCTACTACGAGCAGTACTTC.

The chain uses TRBV6-5 and TRBJ2-5; a possible D gene is TRBD1 (6 bases). CDR1 MNHEY and CDR2 SVGAGI come from the germline V gene. The CDR3 has 13 residues. V lost 6 bases and J 4 bases, leaving 12 bases between the germline ends. CDR3 in amino acids: CASSTGWGETQYF. The CDR3 region has the DNA TGTGCCAGCAGCACAGGGTGGGGAGAGACCCAGTACTTC.

V and J are TRBV11-1 and TRBJ2-1; 11 nucleotides align to TRBD1. Trimming took 5 bases from V and 6 from J; bases not matched to a gene: 6. Germline CDR1 reads SGHAT; CDR2 reads FQDESV (reference sequence). This CDR3 is 15 amino acids long. The DNA of the CDR3 is TGTGCCAGCAGCCGAGGGACAGGGGGGCCCAATGAGCAGTTCTTC. Translation: CASSRGTGGPNEQFF.

The gene calls are TRBV21-1 and TRBJ1-4. TRBV21-1 is flagged as a pseudogene. This CDR3 contains 15 residues. The CDR3 nucleotides are TGTGCCAGCAACGAAGGACTGTCAACTAATGAAAAACTGTTTTTT. Translated, it gives CASNEGLSTNEKLFF.

This clone was picked up a small number of times. The chain carries TRBV5-1 and TRBJ1-2; 9 nucleotides align to TRBD1. There are 15 residues in the CDR3. Germline CDR1 and CDR2: SGHRS and YFSETQ. J lost 4 bases, V lost 0 bases, and 4 bases had no gene match. CDR3: CASSLGTGVSYGYTF. Written as DNA, the CDR3 is TGCGCCAGCAGCTTGGGGACAGGGGTTAGCTATGGCTACACCTTC.

The rearrangement links TRBV7-9 to TRBJ2-7, with a weak D call TRBD2 (5 bases). CDR1 is SEHNR and CDR2 is FQNEAQ in the germline V gene (reference sequence). Between the trimmed V and J ends, which lost 1 base and 4 bases, there was a span of 14 bases. The CDR3 consists of 15 residues. CDR3 residues: CASSLDTTGVYEQYF. In DNA form, the CDR3 reads TGTGCCAGCAGCTTAGATACTACCGGGGTTTACGAGCAGTACTTC.

This clone has only one observation. The gene calls are TRBV12-5 and TRBJ1-5; 7 bases line up with TRBD1. Trimming at V came to 7 bases and at J to 6 bases, leaving 12 bases not matched to a gene. This CDR3 is 15 amino acids long. From germline, CDR1 is LGHNT and CDR2 FRNRAP. CDR3 bases: TGTGCTAGTGTCCTACGGGAGGGGGCTGGTCAGCCCCAGCATTTT. Translated, it gives CASVLREGAGQPQHF.

This clone was counted a single time. A read error may account for a junction end that differs from germline. The gene calls are TRBV7-2 and TRBJ1-6, with a possible D match to TRBD1 (5 bases). The CDR3 is 15 residues long. Looked up from germline, CDR1 is SGHTA and CDR2 is FQGNSA. The CDR3 sequence: CASSLAGGDGSPLHF. DNA of the CDR3: TGTGCCAGCAGCCTAGCCGGGGGGGACGGTTCACCCCTCCACTTT.

The gene calls are TRBV29-1 and TRBJ2-7, with D possibly matching TRBD1 (5 bases). The CDR3 is 15 residues long. Germline V gene lookup returns CDR1 SQVTM and CDR2 ANQGSEA. V was pared by 6 bases and J by 5 bases, with 23 bases between. The DNA of the CDR3 is TGCAGCGTCCGACAGTCCTCGCTCGGGCTGGACGAGCAGTACTTC. Its translation is CSVRQSSLGLDEQYF.

This clone turned up a few times. This chain links TRBV19 with TRBJ2-7, with 9 positions matching TRBD1. Germline CDR1 is LNHDA and CDR2 is SQIVND (reference sequence). This CDR3 is 15 amino acids long. The ends lost 5 bases at V and 7 bases at J; junction bases unmatched: 12. Here the CDR3 reads CASSPRDRDGGEQYF. CDR3 coding DNA: TGTGCCAGTAGTCCCCGGGACAGGGACGGGGGGGAGCAGTACTTC.

The V and J genes are TRBV12-5 and TRBJ2-1; 7 bases line up with TRBD2. The CDR3 contains 13 residues. V shed 3 bases, J shed 11 bases, and the junction held 7 bases outside the gene matches. CDR1 is LGHNT, CDR2 FRNRAP, per germline. The DNA for the CDR3 is TGTGCTAGTGGTTTATCGCGGGGGAGTAAGCAGTTCTTC. Residues: CASGLSRGSKQFF.

The chain combines TRBV12-3 or TRBV12-4 with TRBJ2-1; no clear D gene. This CDR3 region has 11 residues. Between the trimmed V and J ends, which lost 6 bases and 7 bases, there was a span of 7 bases. CDR3 region: CASSYDNEQFF. Written as DNA, the CDR3 is TGTGCCAGCAGCTACGATAATGAGCAGTTCTTC.

The V gene is TRBV11-2, the J gene TRBJ1-5; 8 bases line up with TRBD1. Germline V CDR1 and CDR2: SGHAT, FQNNGV. The CDR3 contains 15 residues. With V trimmed by 0 bases and J by 4 bases, 2 bases remained unmatched. The CDR3 here is CASSLDTGGNQPQHF. The CDR3 nucleotides are TGTGCCAGCAGCTTAGATACAGGGGGTAATCAGCCCCAGCATTTT.

This chain uses TRBV30 with TRBJ2-7, with TRBD1 matching 7 bases. Trimming cost V 5 bases and J 0 bases; bases outside gene matches: 7. The CDR3 has 14 amino acids. Germline V CDR1 and CDR2: GTSNPN, SVGIG (reference sequence). In nucleotides, the CDR3 is TGTGCCTGGGGTACAGGGGACACCTCCTACGAGCAGTACTTC. This codes for CAWGTGDTSYEQYF.

This chain joins TRBV19 and TRBJ2-4; perhaps TRBD2 as D (5 bases). Trimming shortened V by 7 bases and J by 1 base, and 14 bases separated the two germline ends. Germline CDR1 is LNHDA and CDR2 is SQIVND (reference sequence). This CDR3 spans 15 amino acids. CDR3 sequence: CASNLGSGAKNIQYF. DNA for the CDR3: TGTGCCAGTAATTTGGGGTCGGGGGCCAAAAACATTCAGTACTTC.

The rearrangement joins TRBV28 to TRBJ1-2; 8 bases map to TRBD1. This CDR3 has 15 amino acids. V lost 2 bases to trimming and J lost 8 bases; unmatched junction nucleotides: 10. CDR1 is MDHEN and CDR2 is SYDVKM in the germline V gene. The CDR3, as DNA: TGTGCCAGCAGTTTAAGCCGAGGACAGGGAGGGGGCTACACCTTC. Amino acid sequence: CASSLSRGQGGGYTF.

The chain combines TRBV29-1 with TRBJ2-7; TRBD2 aligns across 9 bases. The CDR3 runs 14 residues. CDR1 is SQVTM, CDR2 ANQGSEA, per germline. The trim removed 1 base at V and 5 bases at J, leaving 6 bases unmatched. CDR3 bases: TGCAGCGTTGAAGCTAGCGGGACGGTCCACGAGCAGTACTTC. It specifies CSVEASGTVHEQYF.